These T cell receptor beta chains were read from a single sample in a study of T cell repertoires in cytomegalovirus infection. TCRdb independently ran MiXCR on the reads; one entry per CDR3 protein. Of fewer than 200,000 distinct CDR3 sequences detected, 20% to 25% appear once; the ten largest clones hold 25%. Antigens of these TCRs are unknown. Specimen: CD8+ T cells from cultured PBMCs, collected from culture after CMV antigen stimulation. These receptor sequences come from a human donor in good health (CMV status not recorded). Some clones in this sample may be carry-over from other donors' samples. CDR3s include the opening cysteine and the closing phenylalanine or tryptophan. Each record gives: CDR3 protein, CDR3 DNA, D gene, J gene, clone size, V gene. The D gene is left open where the match is weak. The size of a clone is reported for some rows only, either as once, few or many, or as a class for expanded clones.

CASTLAGVTYEQYF | TGTGCCAGCACCCTAGCGGGGGTTACCTACGAGCAGTACTTC | TRBD2 | TRBJ2-7 | NA | TRBV5-6
CASSALSGGPAGTQYF | TGTGCCAGCAGCGCACTTAGCGGGGGCCCGGCGGGGACCCAGTACTTC | TRBD2 | TRBJ2-5 | NA | TRBV7-2
CASSLGTGFAYYEQYF | TGTGCCAGCAGCTTGGGGACAGGTTTCGCCTACTACGAGCAGTACTTC | TRBD1 | TRBJ2-7 | few | TRBV5-6
CASNRGYEQYF | TGTGCCAGCAACAGGGGCTACGAGCAGTACTTC | TRBD1 | TRBJ2-7 | many | TRBV7-2
CATPGTGGGGYTF | TGTGCCACCCCCGGGACAGGGGGCGGCGGCTACACCTTC | TRBD1 | TRBJ1-2 | NA | TRBV7-2
CASSLWPTGQGFNQPQHF | TGTGCCAGCAGCTTATGGCCAACGGGACAGGGCTTTAATCAGCCCCAGCATTTT | TRBD1 | TRBJ1-5 | few | TRBV7-9
CASSGSILYGYTF | TGTGCCAGCAGCGGTAGTATACTCTATGGCTACACCTTC | NA | TRBJ1-2 | NA | TRBV7-2
CASSQEGVGGGYSYNEQFF | TGCGCCAGCAGCCAAGAAGGGGTCGGAGGGGGGTACTCCTACAATGAGCAGTTCTTC | NA | TRBJ2-1 | NA | TRBV4-3
CASSLMDPPFPAEAFF | TGTGCCAGCAGTTTAATGGACCCGCCGTTCCCCGCTGAAGCTTTCTTT | NA | TRBJ1-1 | NA | TRBV7-2
CASSAGLEKLFF | TGTGCCAGCAGTGCGGGCCTTGAAAAACTGTTTTTT | NA | TRBJ1-4 | few | TRBV12-3/TRBV12-4
CASTPIGQGSGKLFF | TGTGCCAGCACCCCGATCGGACAGGGAAGCGGGAAGCTGTTTTTT | NA | TRBJ2-2 | NA | TRBV7-9
CASSQDQGSSYEQYF | TGCGCCAGCAGCCAAGATCAGGGGAGCTCCTACGAGCAGTACTTC | NA | TRBJ2-7 | few | TRBV4-1
CASSLSQGVHNEQFF | TGTGCCAGCAGCTTAAGCCAGGGGGTCCACAATGAGCAGTTCTTC | TRBD1 | TRBJ2-1 | NA | TRBV7-9
CASSLPGWTDFATNEKLFF | TGTGCCAGCAGTCTCCCCGGTTGGACAGACTTTGCAACTAATGAAAAACTGTTTTTT | NA | TRBJ1-4 | NA | TRBV6-2/TRBV6-3
CSARDQGTGTYNSPLHF | TGCAGTGCTAGAGATCAAGGGACAGGGACATACAATTCACCCCTCCACTTT | TRBD1 | TRBJ1-6 | few | TRBV20-1
CASSLAPAGQGYKETQYF | TGTGCCAGCAGCTTAGCCCCAGCGGGACAGGGATACAAAGAGACCCAGTACTTC | TRBD1 | TRBJ2-5 | NA | TRBV7-8
CASGQGVLDEQFF | TGTGCTAGTGGACAGGGGGTGCTCGATGAGCAGTTCTTC | TRBD1 | TRBJ2-1 | NA | TRBV12-5
CASSLARGQVETYEQYF | TGTGCCAGCAGCTTAGCGAGGGGACAGGTCGAGACCTACGAGCAGTACTTC | TRBD1 | TRBJ2-7 | few | TRBV7-6
CASNHGTGYNEQFF | TGTGCCAGCAACCACGGGACAGGCTACAATGAGCAGTTCTTC | TRBD1 | TRBJ2-1 | few | TRBV6-6
CSARDSSRSEQYF | TGCAGCGCCCGGGACAGCTCGAGGTCCGAGCAGTACTTC | TRBD1 | TRBJ2-7 | few | TRBV29-1
CASSFGGFTGELFF | TGTGCCAGCAGCTTCGGGGGGTTTACCGGGGAGCTGTTTTTT | TRBD2 | TRBJ2-2 | few | TRBV7-8
CASSLGQHSGANVLTF | TGTGCCAGCAGCTTAGGACAGCACTCTGGGGCCAACGTCCTGACTTTC | NA | TRBJ2-6 | NA | TRBV7-2
CASSDLRGLNQPQHF | TGTGCCAGCAGTGACCTCCGGGGCCTTAATCAGCCCCAGCATTTT | NA | TRBJ1-5 | few | TRBV6-5
CASRLGPPLHF | TGTGCCAGCAGGCTGGGTCCACCCCTCCACTTT | NA | TRBJ1-6 | few | TRBV7-3
CASSLWHSSHEQFF | TGTGCCAGCAGCTTGTGGCACTCGAGCCATGAGCAGTTCTTC | NA | TRBJ2-1 | NA | TRBV5-5
CASSLGPGDSNQPQHF | TGTGCCAGCAGCTTAGGTCCAGGAGATAGCAATCAGCCCCAGCATTTT | NA | TRBJ1-5 | NA | TRBV7-2
CASSVSGRGNQPQHF | TGTGCCAGCAGCGTCTCAGGGAGGGGCAATCAGCCCCAGCATTTT | NA | TRBJ1-5 | NA | TRBV9
CASSFRDNDPYNEQFF | TGTGCCAGCAGCTTCCGGGACAATGACCCCTACAATGAGCAGTTCTTC | NA | TRBJ2-1 | NA | TRBV7-2